This TCR beta chain was captured by sequencing in a study of T cells in localized non-small cell lung cancer. Sequencing was performed with immunoSEQ multiplex PCR; in TCRdb, only in-frame clones are kept and a portion is missing. The table has 25,000 to 30,000 clones, around 86% seen once. About this clone itself: Its specificity is unknown.

The CDR3 length is 16 residues. The germline V and J ends were trimmed by 2 bases and 7 bases, with 15 bases remaining between them. Germline V CDR1 and CDR2: KGHSH, LQKENI. Study-wide findings and caveats: Adjacent lung exhibited a median of 57 among the 100 most abundant tumor clones. Density of T cells in blood, when higher, went with longer overall survival. Clonality of T cells reached its maximum in uninvolved adjacent lung, surpassing tumor. Tumor samples were not multi-region, leaving intratumor heterogeneity unexcluded.

V gene TRBV18 combines with J gene TRBJ1-6; no clear D. Sequencing was performed on peripheral blood, taken before any cancer treatment. This sequence originates from a woman aged 35-75 years with stage I lung adenocarcinoma. CDR3 DNA sequence: TGTGCCAGCTCACCAGAGACCGAAAATTGGAATTCACCCCTCCACTTT. This translates into CASSPETENWNSPLHF.